These T cell receptor beta chains were read from a single sample in a study of radiotherapy plus CTLA-4 blockade in lung cancer. Profiled with immunoSEQ multiplex PCR; TCRdb holds only in-frame clones, not every one. This repertoire shows 95,000 to 150,000 clones, 70% to 90% found once; its top ten account for over 6%. The sample consisted of peripheral blood, taken from a patient treated with radiotherapy plus ipilimumab. These TCRs come from a human donor with non-small cell lung cancer that progressed on radiotherapy plus ipilimumab. CDR3s include the opening cysteine and the closing phenylalanine or tryptophan. The D gene is left open where the match is weak. Clone size appears in some rows only: once, few, many, or a class for an expanded clone.

j_call d_call v_call clone_size cdr3_aa cdr3_nt
TRBJ1-2 NA TRBV6-5 NA CASSTRQGGYTF TGTGCCAGCAGTACCCGACAAGGTGGCTACACCTTC
TRBJ1-5 TRBD1 TRBV4-2 NA CASSQYAQGGNQPQHF TGTGCCAGCAGCCAGTACGCACAGGGGGGCAATCAGCCCCAGCATTTT
TRBJ2-7 TRBD1 TRBV4-1 NA CASSQVGTGSEQYF TGCGCCAGCAGCCAAGTTGGGACAGGTAGTGAGCAGTACTTC
TRBJ1-5 NA TRBV19 few CASSISSSGRRAHNQPQHF TGTGCCAGTAGTATCTCCTCCTCAGGACGGAGGGCCCACAATCAGCCCCAGCATTTT
TRBJ2-7 NA TRBV6-1 NA CASTRQDRWNEQYF TGTGCCAGCACCCGACAGGACCGGTGGAACGAGCAGTACTTC
TRBJ1-2 NA TRBV6-1 NA CASSEMGKGAGYTF TGTGCCAGCAGTGAAATGGGAAAGGGAGCTGGCTACACCTTC
TRBJ2-1 TRBD1 TRBV27 few CASSRGLSNEQFF TGTGCCAGCAGCAGGGGGTTGTCAAATGAGCAGTTCTTC
TRBJ2-7 NA TRBV28 NA CASSSLGNEQYF TGTGCCAGCAGTTCCCTAGGGAACGAGCAGTACTTC
TRBJ1-2 NA TRBV6-1 NA CASFNGVRVYGYTF TGTGCCAGCTTCAACGGGGTGCGGGTCTATGGCTACACCTTC
TRBJ2-2 TRBD2 TRBV5-5 NA CASSSGLAGELFF TGTGCCAGCAGCTCAGGACTAGCCGGGGAGCTGTTTTTT
TRBJ2-1 TRBD2 TRBV5-6 NA CASSLGLAGNNEQFF TGTGCCAGCAGCTTGGGACTAGCGGGAAACAATGAGCAGTTCTTC
TRBJ1-3 TRBD1 TRBV6-1 NA CASSGTGGSGNTIYF TGTGCCAGCAGTGGGACAGGGGGCTCTGGAAACACCATATATTTT
TRBJ2-3 NA TRBV18 NA CASGRGVDTQYF TGTGCCAGCGGCAGGGGTGTAGATACGCAGTATTTT
TRBJ2-3 TRBD2 TRBV4-1 NA CASSQEAGGPTDTQYF TGCGCCAGCAGCCAAGAAGCGGGAGGGCCCACAGATACGCAGTATTTT
TRBJ1-6 NA TRBV4-2 NA CASSQAGGGTPLHF TGTGCCAGCAGCCAAGCGGGCGGGGGTACACCCCTCCACTTT
TRBJ2-7 NA TRBV29-1 NA CSVEASSSYEQYF TGCAGCGTTGAAGCGAGTAGCTCCTACGAGCAGTACTTC
TRBJ1-6 TRBD1 TRBV7-9 NA CATGQGIYNSPLHF TGTGCCACTGGACAGGGAATCTATAATTCACCCCTCCACTTT
TRBJ2-7 NA TRBV5-1 NA CASSRGYGDEQYF TGCGCCAGCAGCCGGGGGTACGGTGACGAGCAGTACTTC
TRBJ2-7 NA TRBV7-8 NA CASSSTYNEQYF TGTGCCAGCAGCTCCACCTATAACGAGCAGTACTTC
TRBJ2-5 NA TRBV25-1 NA CASTGTGETQYF TGTGCCAGCACCGGGACGGGGGAGACCCAGTACTTC
TRBJ2-3 NA TRBV5-1 NA CASSLASTGTLSTDTQYF TGCGCCAGCAGCTTGGCCAGTACAGGGACCCTTAGCACAGATACGCAGTATTTT
TRBJ1-3 NA TRBV6-1 NA CASRVFSGNTIYF TGTGCCAGCCGGGTCTTCTCTGGAAACACCATATATTTT
TRBJ2-2 NA TRBV5-1 NA CASSLARDRGELFF TGCGCCAGCAGCTTGGCCAGGGACCGCGGGGAGCTGTTTTTT
TRBJ1-1 NA TRBV11-1 NA CASSLGDMNTEAFF TGTGCCAGCAGCTTAGGGGACATGAACACTGAAGCTTTCTTT
TRBJ2-7 NA TRBV29-1 NA CSVVFLVDYEQYF TGCAGCGTTGTGTTCCTTGTGGACTACGAGCAGTACTTC
TRBJ2-7 TRBD1 TRBV27 NA CASSLNQPGQGNEQYF TGTGCCAGCAGTTTAAACCAACCGGGACAGGGAAACGAGCAGTACTTC
TRBJ2-7 TRBD1 TRBV7-9 NA CASSEWTGGVDDEQYF TGTGCCAGCAGCGAGTGGACAGGGGGAGTTGATGACGAGCAGTACTTC
TRBJ1-2 NA TRBV11-1 NA CASSLNRQSYYGYTF TGTGCCAGCAGCTTAAACCGCCAGTCCTACTATGGCTACACCTTC
TRBJ2-1 NA TRBV7-6 once CASSLLTGTYNEQFF TGCGCCAGCAGCTTATTGACAGGTACCTACAATGAGCAGTTCTTC
TRBJ1-5 NA TRBV4-2 NA CASSQGAPARLDQPQHF TGTGCCAGCAGCCAAGGAGCCCCAGCTCGTCTTGATCAGCCCCAGCATTTT
TRBJ2-2 NA TRBV6-4 NA CASSETAPRVTGELFF TGTGCCAGCAGTGAGACTGCTCCCAGGGTCACCGGGGAGCTGTTTTTT
TRBJ2-7 TRBD1 TRBV7-8 NA CASSSRTGGVSEQYF TGTGCCAGCAGCTCCCGAACAGGGGGCGTTTCCGAGCAGTACTTC
TRBJ2-1 NA TRBV5-3 NA CARSLISYGDEQFF TGTGCCAGAAGCTTGATTAGTTATGGCGATGAGCAGTTCTTC
TRBJ1-2 NA TRBV29-1 NA CSVGHYGYTF TGCAGCGTGGGACACTATGGCTACACCTTC
TRBJ2-1 NA TRBV5-1 NA CASSFGGDRNNEQFF TGCGCCAGCAGCTTTGGGGGTGACAGAAACAATGAGCAGTTCTTC
TRBJ1-2 TRBD1 TRBV10-3 NA CATRDREYYGYTF TGTGCCACCCGGGACAGGGAGTACTATGGCTACACCTTC
TRBJ1-2 TRBD1 TRBV5-1 NA CASSPGDREADGYTF TGCGCCAGCAGCCCCGGGGACAGGGAGGCAGATGGCTACACCTTC
TRBJ2-1 TRBD2 TRBV6-1 NA CASSEPTTSARTYYNEQFF TGTGCCAGCAGTGAACCCACGACTAGCGCCCGTACTTATTACAATGAGCAGTTCTTC
TRBJ2-3 TRBD1 TRBV19 NA CASRDRATDTQYF TGTGCCAGTAGGGACAGGGCCACAGATACGCAGTATTTT
TRBJ1-3 TRBD1 TRBV19 NA CASHPGGYGNTIYF TGTGCCAGCCACCCAGGGGGTTATGGAAACACCATATATTTT
TRBJ2-1 TRBD2 TRBV6-1 few CASTILGLAGNEQFF TGTGCCAGCACCATCCTGGGACTAGCGGGAAATGAGCAGTTCTTC
TRBJ2-7 NA TRBV10-2 once CASSESISATGYEQYF TGCGCCAGCAGTGAGTCGATTTCTGCAACTGGCTACGAGCAGTACTTC
TRBJ2-7 TRBD2 TRBV5-1 NA CASSLLGTSGTSGEQYF TGCGCCAGCAGCTTGCTCGGGACTAGCGGCACCTCGGGCGAGCAGTACTTC
TRBJ2-2 NA TRBV18 NA CASSPTQGNTGELFF TGTGCCAGCTCACCAACCCAGGGGAACACCGGGGAGCTGTTTTTT
TRBJ2-7 TRBD1 TRBV6-6 NA CASQVGTGNYEQYF TGTGCCAGCCAGGTAGGGACAGGAAACTACGAGCAGTACTTC
TRBJ2-7 TRBD2 TRBV9 NA CASSVSGLAGEGQYF TGTGCCAGCAGCGTATCAGGACTAGCGGGAGAGGGGCAGTACTTC
TRBJ2-5 NA TRBV5-1 NA CASSLAWSQETQYF TGCGCCAGCAGCTTGGCCTGGAGTCAAGAGACCCAGTACTTC
TRBJ2-7 TRBD1 TRBV14 NA CASSPRTGGSYEQYF TGTGCCAGCAGCCCGCGGACAGGGGGATCCTACGAGCAGTACTTC
TRBJ2-1 NA TRBV6-5 NA CASSYSRTPNNEQFF TGTGCCAGCAGTTACTCCAGGACTCCTAACAATGAGCAGTTCTTC
TRBJ1-2 NA TRBV6-5 NA CASSYKPEGLRGYTF TGTGCCAGCAGTTACAAACCCGAGGGTCTCAGAGGCTACACCTTC